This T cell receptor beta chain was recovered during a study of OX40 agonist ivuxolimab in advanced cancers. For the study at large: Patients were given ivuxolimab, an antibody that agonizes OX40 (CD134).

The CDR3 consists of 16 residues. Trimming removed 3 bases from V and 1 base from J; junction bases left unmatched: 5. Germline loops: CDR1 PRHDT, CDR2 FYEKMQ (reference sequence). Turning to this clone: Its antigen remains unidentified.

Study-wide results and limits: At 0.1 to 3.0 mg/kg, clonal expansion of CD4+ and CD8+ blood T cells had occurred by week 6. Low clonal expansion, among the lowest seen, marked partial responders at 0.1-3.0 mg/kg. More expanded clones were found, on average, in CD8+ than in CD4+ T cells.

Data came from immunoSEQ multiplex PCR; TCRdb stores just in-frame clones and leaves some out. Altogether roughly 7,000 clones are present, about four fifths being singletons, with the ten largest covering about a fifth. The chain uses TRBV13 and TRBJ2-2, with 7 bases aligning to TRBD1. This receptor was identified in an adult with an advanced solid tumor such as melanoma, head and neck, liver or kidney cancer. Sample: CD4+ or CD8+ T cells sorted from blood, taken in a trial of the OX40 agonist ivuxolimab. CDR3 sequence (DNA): TGTGCCAGCAGCTTTTGGGGGACAGTGAACACCGGGGAGCTGTTTTTT. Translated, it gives CASSFWGTVNTGELFF.